A single sample gave rise to the 8 T cell receptor beta chains below, sequenced in a study of identifying expanded T cells in peripheral blood (dated by TCRdb to about 2019). Libraries came from the immunoSEQ multiplex PCR assay. In its TCRdb copy, this immuneACCESS table keeps in-frame sequences only and misses some clones. Where compared with another copy, unresolved V genes explain less than half of these, and the others have no known cause. This sample gives approximately 56,000 clones in total; 65% to 90% of them show up just once. 11% to 15% of the sample goes to the ten largest clones. Sequenced material: blood. These TCRs come from a person aged 18 to 75 in good health.

This chain uses TRBV7-3 with TRBJ1-1, with D unresolved. Germline CDR1 SGHTA, CDR2 FQGTGA. V was shortened by 1 base and J by 1 base, with 4 bases between the two germline ends. The CDR3 consists of 13 residues. The CDR3, as DNA: TGTGCCAGCAGCTTAAGTAAGAACACTGAAGCTTTCTTT. It encodes CASSLSKNTEAFF.

This chain uses TRBV10-3 with TRBJ1-1; 9 nucleotides match TRBD1. Germline CDR1 ENHRY, CDR2 SYGVKD. Trimming took 4 bases from V and 3 from J; bases not matched to a gene: 6. The CDR3 is 15 amino acids. The CDR3 bases are TGTGCCATCAGTGGGGACAGGGTCAAGGACACTGAAGCTTTCTTT. Translating it yields CAISGDRVKDTEAFF.

The chain uses TRBV5-4 and TRBJ1-2; a weak D match, TRBD1 (5 bases). CDR1 and CDR2 (germline): SGHNT, YYREEE (reference sequence). This CDR3 has 13 residues. Trimming cost V 9 bases and J 5 bases, with 17 bases left between them. The CDR3 sequence is CATRNGGGYGYTF. In DNA form, the CDR3 reads TGTGCCACGCGAAACGGGGGTGGATATGGCTACACCTTC.

V is TRBV4-1 and J is TRBJ2-2, with TRBD1 identical over 8 bases. J lost 5 bases, V lost 3 bases, and 5 bases had no gene match. CDR1 and CDR2 from the germline V gene are MGHRA and YSYEKL. This CDR3 contains 15 residues. The CDR3 region has the DNA TGCGCCAGCAGCCAGACAGGGGACTTGACCGGGGAGCTGTTTTTT. Encoded protein: CASSQTGDLTGELFF.

J is TRBJ2-3 and V is TRBV9, with TRBD2 matching 8 bases. Germline trimming cut 4 bases from V and 6 bases from J; bases unmatched to any gene: 7. This CDR3 has 14 residues. Germline assignment: CDR1 SGDLS and CDR2 YYNGEE. The DNA of the CDR3 is TGTGCCAGCAGCCCAGGGACTAGAACGGATACGCAGTATTTT. It translates to CASSPGTRTDTQYF.

V usage is TRBV4-3 and J usage is TRBJ2-3; D is unresolved. The CDR3 has 14 residues. V dropped 1 base and J dropped 2 bases, with 7 bases sitting between them. Germline V gene lookup returns CDR1 LGHNA and CDR2 YSLEER. The CDR3 DNA reads TGCGCCAGCAGCCAAGGGGTCCCCACAGATACGCAGTATTTT. It is translated as CASSQGVPTDTQYF.

This rearrangement joins TRBV14 to TRBJ1-2; D is undetermined. This CDR3 has 12 residues. Trimming pared 1 base from V and 4 bases from J, leaving 4 bases between. The germline V gene has CDR1 SGHDN and CDR2 FVKESK. The DNA of the CDR3 is TGTGCCAGCAGCCAAGGTGGCTATGGCTACACCTTC. Its protein product is CASSQGGYGYTF.

The chain employs TRBV6-6 and TRBJ2-2, with 10 bases aligning to TRBD2. The CDR3 is made up of 14 amino acids. Germline CDR1 and CDR2: MNHNY and SVGAGI (reference sequence). V dropped 6 bases and J dropped 5; count of bases not matched to a gene: 3. CDR3 bases: TGTGCCAGCAGCCCGGGACTAGCGACCGGGGAGCTGTTTTTT. Its translation is CASSPGLATGELFF.